This T cell receptor beta chain was observed in a study of cytomegalovirus exposure and HLA in healthy donors. It was with 60 Vbeta and 13 Jbeta primers that the PCR ran. Some clones are missing from TCRdb's copy, which holds only in-frame ones; the method was immunoSEQ multiplex PCR. The table shows fewer than 300,000 clones, with roughly 85% occurring only once. CDR1 and CDR2 (germline): SQVTM, ANQGSEA. The CDR3 runs to 13 residues. Trimming took off 3 bases at V and 5 bases at J, with 10 bases between the two ends. The receptor was isolated from a man aged 35 to 55 in good health and CMV-seropositive. What was sequenced was PBMCs. This chain joins TRBV29-1 and TRBJ2-2, with D possibly being TRBD1 (5 bases). CDR3 protein: CSVERQNTGELFF. The CDR3 DNA follows: TGCAGCGTTGAGAGACAGAATACCGGGGAGCTGTTTTTT.